A selection of T cell receptor beta chains follows, all from one sample in a study of T cells expressing NK-cell markers. TCRdb derives one entry per CDR3 protein from the 5' RACE reads, leaving out DNA. The sample table includes approximately 550,000 distinct CDR3 sequences. Material for sequencing was blood T cells: a sorted CD56 or NKG2C T cell subset, CD4+ or CD8+ T cells, or bulk PBMC T cells (not recorded which). All receptors derive from a man between 18 and 35 years old in good health. Both conserved end residues are part of each CDR3. The order of the fields is J gene, V gene, CDR3 protein.

TRBJ2-3,TRBV14,CASSQGQGGADTQYF
TRBJ2-7,TRBV3-1,CASSLQDRVWDEQYF
TRBJ2-4,TRBV11-1,CASSLRPGVAKNIQYF
TRBJ1-5,TRBV5-5,CASSTPSETAQHF
TRBJ2-1,TRBV7-3,CASSAGAGTFSSYNEQFF
TRBJ2-1,TRBV27,CASSRTRPSSYNEQFF
TRBJ1-3,TRBV7-9,CASSLAWDRATGNTIYF
TRBJ1-1,TRBV5-1,CASSLASTRGDPEAFF
TRBJ2-5,TRBV6-2/TRBV6-3,CASRPLGTETQYF
TRBJ2-3,TRBV29-1,CSVPRGDRTMDTQYF
TRBJ2-7,TRBV29-1,CSVQMERISYEQYF
TRBJ1-3,TRBV9,CASSPRPRQGNWDTIYF
TRBJ2-1,TRBV12-3/TRBV12-4,CASSLMTDLNEQFF
TRBJ1-5,TRBV19,CASSIHPLWDSGNQPQHF
TRBJ2-1,TRBV19,CASSIGPNEQFF
TRBJ2-1,TRBV12-5,CASAPPQRGAYNEQFF
TRBJ1-1,TRBV18,CASSPRGDNTEAFF
TRBJ1-2,TRBV20-1,CSATTDRVVGGYTF
TRBJ2-7,TRBV29-1,CSVEAPRTSGSPYEQYF
TRBJ2-7,TRBV28,CASSQEADDTYEQYF
TRBJ2-4,TRBV20-1,CSARDLMGQGKNIQYF
TRBJ1-4,TRBV20-1,CSAGLDSRDEKLFF
TRBJ2-7,TRBV27,CASSLIPGQGSQEQYF
TRBJ2-2,TRBV5-5,CASSKGLVFTGELFF
TRBJ2-1,TRBV12-3/TRBV12-4,CASSLSSPSGNEQFF
TRBJ1-1,TRBV12-3/TRBV12-4,CASVGTGKEAFF
TRBJ2-5,TRBV5-1,CASSLGASGVQETQYF
TRBJ1-2,TRBV6-1,CASRRGGIYYGYTF
TRBJ2-7,TRBV18,CASSRQGNDEQYF
TRBJ2-1,TRBV20-1,CSASWRRSSYNEQFF
TRBJ2-1,TRBV28,CASSSFRGRSSYNEQFF
TRBJ2-2,TRBV20-1,CSARDRGVGTGELFF
TRBJ2-3,TRBV10-3,CAISLTSGRGADTQYF
TRBJ1-5,TRBV5-1,CASSLTGLNGPQHF
TRBJ2-1,TRBV5-1,CASSLAGQGNDEQFF
TRBJ1-2,TRBV12-3/TRBV12-4,CATLPAGSRLSYGYTF
TRBJ1-1,TRBV9,CASSARGVPGDTEAFF
TRBJ2-5,TRBV20-1,CSANHLGAVQETQYF
TRBJ2-5,TRBV7-9,CASSLVESVGETQYF
TRBJ2-2,TRBV20-1,CSASPPTNTGELFF
TRBJ2-7,TRBV20-1,CSAPRQRLEYEQYF
TRBJ2-2,TRBV29-1,CSGGGSTGELFF
TRBJ2-5,TRBV20-1,CSARGSSGGIQTQYF